This T cell receptor (beta chain) was captured by sequencing in a study of blood T cells in healthy people across ages. Study findings and constraints: Per million T cells, the diversity of TCR beta decreased roughly linearly as age advanced. It was the long-lived donors that had more naive CD4+ cells and higher diversity than aged donors.

Primed by a sample-barcoded 5' primer and a J-beta primer mix, a second PCR proceeded for 7 to 11 cycles. Using its own MiXCR run on the 5' RACE reads, TCRdb lists one record per CDR3 protein. The data hold 700,000 or so distinct CDR3 sequences, with about 20% observed a single time. This clonotype occurred a few times. Its antigen remains unknown. V lost 6 bases to trimming and J lost 3 bases, with 6 bases between them. This CDR3 has 11 amino acids. In germline, CDR1 is MNHEY, CDR2 SVGEGT. Sequencing was carried out using blood. The TCR was taken from a man aged 70 or older in good health. The chain employs TRBV6-2 or TRBV6-3 and TRBJ2-7; D not resolved. The CDR3 region has the DNA TGTGCCAGCAGAAATTACTACGAGCAGTACTTC. Residues: CASRNYYEQYF.